This entry lists 28 T cell receptor beta chains sequenced from one sample in a study of CDR3 diversity in severe acne. TCRdb re-analysed the PCR reads in MiXCR, keeping a single row per CDR3 protein. The sample holds under 95,000 distinct CDR3 sequences, roughly half seen once. Sequenced sample: blood. The receptors were sampled from a male donor in good health, serving as a control.

The rearrangement uses TRBV10-2 and TRBJ1-2; D remains unclear. The CDR3 is 15 residues long. CDR1 WSHSY and CDR2 SAAADI come from the germline V gene. The V end lost 0 bases, the J end lost 0 bases, and 8 bases lay between the germline ends. The chain's CDR3 is CASSESLGSNYGYTF. CDR3 in DNA: TGCGCCAGCAGTGAGTCCTTGGGGTCTAACTATGGCTACACCTTC.

This clonotype was observed many times. CDR3 protein: CASSRPVYSPGELFF. The CDR3 DNA follows: TGTGCCAGCAGTCGACCGGTCTACTCACCCGGGGAGCTGTTTTTT. The chain joins TRBV7-9 to TRBJ2-2; D gene ambiguous. Trimming took 6 bases from V and 6 from J, leaving 17 bases between them. In germline, CDR1 is SEHNR, CDR2 FQNEAQ (reference sequence). This CDR3 contains 15 residues.

The chain employs TRBV7-6 and TRBJ1-3; 7 bases agree with TRBD1. Losses at the gene ends were 4 bases for V and 0 bases for J; bases not matched to a gene: 3. Germline V gene lookup returns CDR1 SGHVS and CDR2 FNYEAQ. This CDR3 contains 15 residues. For the CDR3, the DNA is TGTGCCAGCAGCTATGGACAGGCCTCTGGAAACACCATATATTTT. Encoded protein: CASSYGQASGNTIYF.

CDR3 bases: TGCAGTGCTAGACTTACCGGGGGGGAGGAGACCCAGTACTTC. Protein: CSARLTGGEETQYF. The chain recombines TRBV20-1 with TRBJ2-5, with 8 bases identical to TRBD2. After removal of 2 bases from V and 5 bases from J, the junction contained 7 bases not matched to a gene. CDR3 length: 14 amino acids. In germline, CDR1 is DFQATT, CDR2 SNEGSKA (reference sequence).

There are many counts of this clonotype. The J gene is TRBJ2-4, the V gene TRBV3-1; 8 bases fit TRBD1. V lost 5 bases to trimming and J lost 6 bases; unmatched junction nucleotides: 6. Looked up from germline, CDR1 is LGHDT and CDR2 is YNNKEL (reference sequence). The CDR3 is made up of 14 amino acids. The CDR3 protein is CASSYQGARNIQYF. The CDR3 coding sequence is TGTGCCAGCAGCTACCAGGGGGCGCGAAACATTCAGTACTTC.

Comments on this clonotype: The junction and the germline gene differ at one end; a read error may be behind it. The chain uses TRBV3-1 and TRBJ1-3; D is undetermined. This CDR3 is built from 13 residues. Germline V CDR1 and CDR2: LGHDT, YNNKEL (reference sequence). The CDR3 DNA reads TGTGCCAGCAACCAACTCTCTGGAAACACCATACATTTT. Translation: CASNQLSGNTIHF.

In regard to this clonotype: Because the CDR3's place on the DNA is in doubt, the DNA is left out and the CDR3 is given as listed by TCRdb. The rearrangement uses TRBV2 and TRBJ2-6; TRBD1, the table's D call, lacks a check against the DNA. Per the germline V gene, CDR1 is SNHLY and CDR2 is FYNNEI. The CDR3 totals 21 residues, both ends included. The CDR3 region is CASIGVVDTGELFFGANVLTF.

The chain combines TRBV20-1 with TRBJ1-4; D not resolved. Germline loops: CDR1 DFQATT, CDR2 SNEGSKA (reference sequence). V lost 1 base to trimming and J lost 8 bases, with 14 bases between them. The CDR3 spans 14 residues. CDR3 region: CSARGSEVGEKLFF. Here the CDR3 DNA reads TGCAGTGCTAGAGGGTCGGAAGTAGGGGAAAAACTGTTTTTT.

Comment on this clonotype: A read error is possible here, since a much larger clone lies one base away. V is TRBV24-1 and J is TRBJ1-1; D is unclear. Germline V gene lookup returns CDR1 KGHDR and CDR2 SFDVKD. The CDR3 is made up of 13 amino acids. Trimming left V 5 bases short and J 1 base short, with 7 bases between. Written as DNA, the CDR3 is TGTGCCACCAGTGTCCCCACGAACACTGAAGCTTTCTTT. Translated, it gives CATSVPTNTEAFF.

About this clonotype itself: One base away lies a much larger clone, so this may be a sequencing read error. V and J are TRBV25-1 and TRBJ1-1; no clear D gene. The CDR3 loop spans 11 amino acids. V lost 10 bases, J lost 9 bases, and 15 bases lay in between. Germline CDR1 and CDR2: MGHDK and SYGVNS. The CDR3, as DNA: TGTGCCACCCTTGTGGGATCTAAAGCTTTCTTT. As protein: CATLVGSKAFF.

By sample fraction, this clonotype is medium-sized. A junction end diverges from the germline sequence, so it may reflect a read error. V is TRBV20-1 and J is TRBJ1-6; 9 bases map to TRBD1. The CDR3 extends over 12 amino acids. Germline-derived CDR1 and CDR2 are DFQATT and SNEGSKA (reference sequence). CDR3 nucleotide sequence: TGCAGTGCTAGATCGCCGGGGACAGGGAATGACTTT. This codes for CSARSPGTGNDF.

This clonotype was counted only a few times. This chain connects TRBV2 to TRBJ1-3, with TRBD1 matching 7 bases. V dropped 8 bases and J dropped 0; count of bases not matched to a gene: 1. Looked up from germline, CDR1 is SNHLY and CDR2 is FYNNEI. This CDR3 spans 13 amino acids. Here the CDR3 reads CASGDSSGNTIYF. CDR3 coding DNA: TGTGCCAGCGGGGACAGCTCTGGAAACACCATATATTTT.

This clonotype has just a few counts. The J gene is TRBJ2-2, the V gene TRBV9; tentative D call: TRBD2 (6 bases). The CDR3 covers 16 residues. Per germline, CDR1 SGDLS and CDR2 YYNGEE. V lost 3 bases and J lost 4, with 16 bases in between. For the CDR3, the DNA is TGTGCCAGCAGCGATGGACTATTCACCCCCACCGGGGAGCTGTTTTTT. Protein sequence: CASSDGLFTPTGELFF.

This clonotype is medium-sized (0.01 to 0.1%) by share. The rearrangement links TRBV6-1 to TRBJ2-7; D not certain. The CDR3 totals 11 residues. Germline V gives CDR1 MNHNS, CDR2 SASEGT. Trimming shortened V by 4 bases and J by 4 bases, and 5 bases separated the two germline ends. CDR3 in DNA: TGTGCCAGCAGTGCCGGGTACGAGCAGTACTTC. Its translation: CASSAGYEQYF.

This clonotype was counted at least ten times. The rearrangement joins TRBV9 to TRBJ2-5, with TRBD1 identical over 9 bases. Germline loops: CDR1 SGDLS, CDR2 YYNGEE. The V gene end was trimmed by 4 bases and the J gene end by 5 bases; junction bases not matched to a gene: 6. The CDR3 consists of 14 residues. The CDR3: CASSPTGGGETQYF. The DNA for the CDR3 is TGTGCCAGCAGCCCAACAGGGGGCGGCGAGACCCAGTACTTC.

This clonotype was observed a few times. The chain employs TRBV7-9 and TRBJ2-7; D might be TRBD1 or TRBD2, each matching 7 bases. Trimming removed 6 bases from V and 2 bases from J, with 11 bases in between. The V gene's germline CDR1 is SEHNR and CDR2 FQNEAQ (reference sequence). The CDR3 covers 13 residues. The CDR3: CASSPGGAYEQYF. For the CDR3, the DNA is TGTGCCAGCAGTCCAGGGGGGGCCTACGAGCAGTACTTC. Based on the CDR3 plus reference TRBV7-9 and TRBJ2-7, the full variable domain is DTGVSQNPRHKITKRGQNVTFRCDPISEHNRLYWYRQTLGQGPEFLTYFQNEAQLEKSRLLSDRFSAERPKGSFSTLEIQRTEQGDSAMYLCASSPGGAYEQYFGPGTRLTVT.

This clonotype appeared a few times. The gene calls are TRBV25-1 and TRBJ2-2; a possible D gene is TRBD2 (7 bases). Trimming pared 1 base from V and 2 bases from J, leaving 11 bases between. This CDR3 has 16 residues. Germline CDR1 reads MGHDK; CDR2 reads SYGVNS. The CDR3 sequence: CASSELGGANTGELFF. DNA for the CDR3: TGTGCCAGCAGTGAATTGGGGGGGGCCAACACCGGGGAGCTGTTTTTT.

On this clonotype itself: A read error may explain this, as a much larger clone is one base away. This rearrangement joins TRBV10-3 to TRBJ1-5; D is possibly TRBD1 (6 bases). Germline V gives CDR1 ENHRY, CDR2 SYGVKD. CDR3 size: 15 residues. The CDR3: CASSWAQGDNQPQRF. DNA of the CDR3: TGTGCCAGCAGTTGGGCACAGGGTGACAATCAGCCCCAGCGTTTT.

This clonotype occurred a few times. The rearrangement uses TRBV7-9 and TRBJ1-1, with 7 bases lining up with TRBD1. Germline CDR1 is SEHNR and CDR2 is FQNEAQ (reference sequence). V shed 3 bases, J shed 4 bases, and the junction held 5 bases outside the gene matches. CDR3 length: 14 amino acids. CDR3 bases: TGTGCCAGCAGCTTCGGGCAGGGGGGCACTGAAGCTTTCTTT. Its protein is CASSFGQGGTEAFF. The whole variable domain, filled in from reference TRBV7-9 and TRBJ1-1, reads DTGVSQNPRHKITKRGQNVTFRCDPISEHNRLYWYRQTLGQGPEFLTYFQNEAQLEKSRLLSDRFSAERPKGSFSTLEIQRTEQGDSAMYLCASSFGQGGTEAFFGQGTRLTVV.

In its sample, this clonotype was seen a few times. The J gene is TRBJ1-1, the V gene TRBV6-5; D gene uncertain. Germline CDR1 MNHEY, CDR2 SVGAGI. The CDR3 loop spans 12 amino acids. Between the trimmed V and J ends, which lost 2 bases and 4 bases, there was a span of 5 bases. CDR3: CASSYVGTEAFF. The DNA of the CDR3 is TGTGCCAGCAGTTACGTGGGCACTGAAGCTTTCTTT.

In its sample, this clonotype was seen many times. This chain connects TRBV2 to TRBJ2-7; unclear D gene. The CDR3 totals 12 residues. V was cut by 4 bases and J by 3 bases, with 7 bases left in between. Per the germline V gene, CDR1 is SNHLY and CDR2 is FYNNEI. The CDR3 is CASSANNYEQYF. Here the CDR3 DNA reads TGTGCCAGCAGTGCCAACAACTACGAGCAGTACTTC.

The table lists this clonotype with a few counts. The chain carries TRBV2 and TRBJ1-6; possible D gene TRBD1, 5 bases. V was clipped by 2 bases and J by 7 bases, with 9 bases between them. This CDR3 is 14 amino acids long. Germline V gene sequence: CDR1 SNHLY, CDR2 FYNNEI. Here the CDR3 DNA reads TGTGCCAGCAGTGAACGGGCAGGGAATTCACCCCTCCACTTT. Translated, it gives CASSERAGNSPLHF.

V is TRBV30 and J is TRBJ1-2; possible D gene TRBD1, 5 bases. V gave up 2 bases and J gave up 2 bases, with 12 bases separating them. CDR3 length: 14 residues. The germline gives CDR1 GTSNPN, CDR2 SVGIG (reference sequence). CDR3 protein: CAWSRGGGNYGYTF. CDR3 nucleotides: TGTGCCTGGAGTCGTGGCGGGGGGAACTATGGCTACACCTTC.

In the case of this clonotype: Given the absence of the conserved phenylalanine or tryptophan at the CDR3 end, a read error is likely. No DNA is shown, since the ends of the CDR3 on it are uncertain; the CDR3 is the one TCRdb lists. The gene calls are TRBV11-1 and TRBJ2-5; TRBD1, the table's D call, was not compared with the DNA. Germline V gene lookup returns CDR1 SGHAT and CDR2 FQDESV (reference sequence). The CDR3 extends over 17 residues, inclusive of both ends. The CDR3 here is CASSSDFPSHYGYTFGS.

The chain couples TRBV20-1 to TRBJ1-2; D remains ambiguous. The CDR3 extends over 13 amino acids. V shed 1 base and J shed 3 bases, with 9 bases lying between them. CDR1 and CDR2 from the germline V gene are DFQATT and SNEGSKA (reference sequence). This chain's CDR3 is CSARGGSDYGYTF. CDR3 DNA sequence: TGCAGTGCTAGAGGCGGAAGTGACTATGGCTACACCTTC.

The chain recombines TRBV7-3 with TRBJ2-5; 8 positions match TRBD2. Per the germline V gene, CDR1 is SGHTA and CDR2 is FQGTGA. V gave up 5 bases and J gave up 6 bases; unmatched junction bases: 11. This CDR3 contains 15 residues. CDR3 DNA sequence: TGTGCCAGCAGCGCCGCGGGGGGCAGCGAACAGACCCAGTACTTC. Encoded protein: CASSAAGGSEQTQYF.

Many counts were recorded for this clonotype. The CDR3 DNA sequence: TGTGCCAGCAGCTGGGGAGGCCCTACGGCCCCCGGGGAGCTGTTTTTT. Translation: CASSWGGPTAPGELFF. The gene calls are TRBV5-6 and TRBJ2-2; maybe TRBD2 (6 bases). V lost 3 bases and J 6 bases, leaving 18 bases between the germline ends. The CDR3 is 16 amino acids. Germline CDR1 is SGHDT and CDR2 is YYEEEE.

The V and J genes are TRBV5-1 and TRBJ2-7, with 11 nucleotides matching TRBD2. The length of the CDR3 is 15 residues. Germline V lookup: CDR1 SGHRS, CDR2 YFSETQ. J lost 2 bases, V lost 7 bases, and 8 bases had no gene match. CDR3 residues: CASPSGRYPPYEQYF. In DNA form, the CDR3 reads TGCGCCAGCCCTAGCGGGAGGTATCCCCCCTACGAGCAGTACTTC. The variable domain in full, with the rest retrieved from reference TRBV5-1 and TRBJ2-7, is KAGVTQTPRYLIKTRGQQVTLSCSPISGHRSVSWYQQTPGQGLQFLFEYFSETQRNKGNFPGRFSGRQFSNSRSEMNVSTLELGDSALYLCASPSGRYPPYEQYFGPGTRLTVT.